These 3 T cell receptor beta chains originate from one sample sequenced in a study of blood T cell repertoires in COVID-19. Assay: immunoSEQ multiplex PCR; the TCRdb copy retains only in-frame clones and omits some. Here the sample spans about 250,000 clones, about 80% being singletons. Sequencing was performed on PBMCs or T cells enriched from blood (not recorded which). Source of these receptors: a man aged 50 or older who had recovered from COVID-19.

The V and J genes are TRBV7-2 and TRBJ2-7, with D tentatively TRBD1 (6 bases). The CDR3 consists of 16 residues. Germline V gene lookup returns CDR1 SGHTA and CDR2 FQGNSA. V was cut by 5 bases and J by 0 bases, with 17 bases left in between. As DNA, the CDR3 is TGTGCCAGCAGCGGTAGGGGACACCCCTTCTCCTACGAGCAGTACTTC. This sequence encodes CASSGRGHPFSYEQYF.

This clone was counted a few times. The chain employs TRBV6-1 and TRBJ1-3; maybe TRBD1 (5 bases). CDR1 and CDR2 from the germline V gene are MNHNS and SASEGT. CDR3 length: 14 residues. V dropped 3 bases and J dropped 0 bases, with 6 bases sitting between them. The CDR3 sequence: CASSEGLSGNTIYF. The CDR3 DNA sequence: TGTGCCAGCAGTGAGGGGCTCTCTGGAAACACCATATATTTT.

This clone has a handful of counts. This chain links TRBV3-1 (or the pseudogene TRBV3-2) with TRBJ1-3; D is ambiguous. The length of the CDR3 is 15 residues. Between the trimmed V and J ends, which lost 1 base and 4 bases, there was a span of 11 bases. Germline V gene data show CDR1 as LGHDT and CDR2 as YNNKEL (reference sequence). The DNA for the CDR3 is TGTGCCAGCAGCCAAGTTCCATCGGGGGGAAACACCATATATTTT. Its protein is CASSQVPSGGNTIYF.